This entry is about one T cell receptor beta chain. Its specificity is not known. The sequenced fragment ends 3 residues before the CDR3 boundary, so the rest is inferred from the germline J gene. Repertoires were generated with immunoSEQ multiplex PCR, while TCRdb's copy carries only in-frame clones and drops some. The sample data list some 16,000 clones. The data are from a study of T cell clonality in common variable immunodeficiency. General observations from the study: Fewer deletions and N-nucleotide insertions were reportedly seen in common variable immunodeficiency TCR beta sequences.

The V gene end was trimmed by 5 bases and the J gene end by 5 bases; junction bases not matched to a gene: 8. This CDR3 region has 15 residues. CDR1 SGHAT and CDR2 FQNNGV come from the germline V gene. Donors gave about 5 to 8 ml heparinized peripheral whole blood. V is TRBV11-2 and J is TRBJ2-2; 7 bases are shared with TRBD1. Sequencing input: peripheral blood mononuclear cells. This TCR came from a human donor with common variable immunodeficiency. The CDR3 is CASSPPFRGTGELFF. The DNA read from the CDR3 is TGTGCCAGCAGCCCTCCCTTCAGGGGGACCGGGGAG.